The 13 T cell receptor beta chains below come from one sample, sequenced in a study of blood T cell repertoires in COVID-19. Measured with immunoSEQ multiplex PCR; TCRdb has only the in-frame clones, and not every one. The table lists 300,000 to 400,000 clones, about 90% of them singletons. Sequencing was done on a sample of peripheral blood. The origin of the receptors is a woman between 18 and 30 years old who had recovered from COVID-19.

The V and J genes are TRBV11-2 and TRBJ2-1; tentatively, D is TRBD1 (6 bases). This CDR3 region has 14 residues. Trimming took off 8 bases at V and 2 bases at J, with 13 bases between the two ends. Germline-derived CDR1 and CDR2 are SGHAT and FQNNGV. This CDR3 reads CASGEQGPYNEQFF. CDR3 coding DNA: TGTGCCAGCGGCGAACAGGGACCCTACAATGAGCAGTTCTTC.

The chain employs TRBV5-4 and TRBJ1-1; the match to TRBD1 covers 10 bases. The CDR3 length is 18 residues. Trimming removed 3 bases from V and 1 base from J; junction bases left unmatched: 12. Germline assignment: CDR1 SGHNT and CDR2 YYREEE (reference sequence). The CDR3 DNA reads TGTGCCAGCAGCTCCCCGGACAGGGGGTCCGGCACGAACACTGAAGCTTTCTTT. It codes for CASSSPDRGSGTNTEAFF.

V is TRBV7-9 and J is TRBJ1-2; weak D call: TRBD1 (5 bases). Looked up from germline, CDR1 is SEHNR and CDR2 is FQNEAQ (reference sequence). Trimming removed 5 bases at V and 3 bases at J, with 10 bases between. The CDR3 is 13 residues long. CDR3 residues: CASSLDSDYGYTF. The DNA of the CDR3 is TGTGCCAGCAGCCTCGACAGCGACTATGGCTACACCTTC.

The V gene is TRBV4-1, the J gene TRBJ2-4, with 10 bases matching TRBD2. The CDR3 extends over 16 amino acids. Germline CDR1 and CDR2: MGHRA and YSYEKL. After removal of 0 bases from V and 7 bases from J, the junction contained 6 bases not matched to a gene. This chain's CDR3 is CASSQDASGSPNIQYF. The CDR3 DNA reads TGCGCCAGCAGCCAAGATGCTAGCGGGAGCCCCAACATTCAGTACTTC.

J is TRBJ1-2 and V is TRBV11-2, with D unresolved. Germline assignment: CDR1 SGHAT and CDR2 FQNNGV. V was cut by 4 bases and J by 14 bases, with 17 bases left in between. This CDR3 spans 12 amino acids. The CDR3 region is CASSYSGTPGTF. CDR3 in DNA: TGTGCCAGCAGCTACTCGGGAACGCCTGGGACCTTC.

DNA of the CDR3: TGTGCCAGTAGTACCCCCACACGATCATCCGATGGCTACACCTTC. Protein: CASSTPTRSSDGYTF. The chain has TRBV19 and TRBJ1-2; no clear D gene. CDR3 length: 15 residues. From germline, CDR1 is LNHDA and CDR2 SQIVND (reference sequence). The ends were cut back, 4 bases at V and 6 bases at J, with 18 bases in the middle.

The chain employs TRBV28 and TRBJ1-6; a weak D match, TRBD1 (5 bases). CDR3 length: 12 amino acids. Trimming left V 8 bases short and J 19 bases short, with 21 bases between. CDR1 and CDR2 (germline): MDHEN, SYDVKM. CDR3 DNA sequence: TGTGCCAGCGGACACGGCCCGGACCTGTTTCACTTT. Residues: CASGHGPDLFHF.

The chain uses TRBV11-2 and TRBJ2-1; D is possibly TRBD2 (6 bases). The CDR3 totals 15 residues. The germline CDR1 and CDR2 sequences are SGHAT and FQNNGV. Trimming removed 4 bases from V and 1 base from J, with 11 bases in between. The CDR3 DNA is TGTGCCAGCAGCTCCACTAGCAGGTCCTACAATGAGCAGTTCTTC. Protein sequence: CASSSTSRSYNEQFF.

The rearrangement uses TRBV30 and TRBJ1-2, with D perhaps TRBD1 (5 bases). CDR1 is GTSNPN and CDR2 is SVGIG in the germline V gene (reference sequence). V shed 7 bases and J shed 1 base, with 19 bases lying between them. This CDR3 has 15 residues. CDR3 sequence (DNA): TGTGCCTTCGGGTTGGGGAGGGGTTATAACTATGGCTACACCTTC. It specifies CAFGLGRGYNYGYTF.

The rearrangement joins TRBV5-1 to TRBJ1-1; 8 positions match TRBD1. J was trimmed by 1 base and V by 0 bases; bases with no gene match: 5. CDR3 length equals 16 residues. Looked up from germline, CDR1 is SGHRS and CDR2 is YFSETQ. CDR3 coding DNA: TGCGCCAGCAGCTTGGAGGCAGGGGGCGCGAACACTGAAGCTTTCTTT. This codes for CASSLEAGGANTEAFF. The full variable domain, with the rest looked up from reference TRBV5-1 and TRBJ1-1, is KAGVTQTPRYLIKTRGQQVTLSCSPISGHRSVSWYQQTPGQGLQFLFEYFSETQRNKGNFPGRFSGRQFSNSRSEMNVSTLELGDSALYLCASSLEAGGANTEAFFGQGTRLTVV.

The chain carries TRBV19 and TRBJ1-5; 9 bases fit TRBD1. Trimming removed 5 bases from V and 5 bases from J; junction bases left unmatched: 7. The CDR3 loop spans 15 amino acids. The germline gives CDR1 LNHDA, CDR2 SQIVND (reference sequence). The CDR3 region is CASSQTGGNDQPQHF. The CDR3 DNA reads as TGTGCCAGTAGTCAAACAGGGGGCAACGATCAGCCCCAGCATTTT.

The J gene is TRBJ1-2, the V gene TRBV7-2; 11 nucleotides align to TRBD1. Germline V lookup: CDR1 SGHTA, CDR2 FQGNSA. This CDR3 spans 14 amino acids. With V trimmed by 6 bases and J by 4 bases, 4 bases remained unmatched. This chain's CDR3 is CASSRDRGAYGYTF. The CDR3 bases are TGTGCCAGCAGTCGGGACAGGGGGGCCTATGGCTACACCTTC.

This clone was recorded once. The chain has TRBV4-3 and TRBJ2-2, with unresolved D. From germline, CDR1 is LGHNA and CDR2 YSLEER. The CDR3 covers 15 residues. Trimming cost V 4 bases and J 7 bases, with 16 bases left between them. This CDR3 reads CASSLRLGSVGELFF. CDR3 coding DNA: TGCGCCAGCAGCCTCCGACTGGGTTCGGTCGGGGAGCTGTTTTTT.